The 23 T cell receptor beta chains presented below share a single source sample, sequenced in a study of T cell repertoires in cytomegalovirus infection. MiXCR was run by TCRdb on the reads, yielding one entry per CDR3 protein. The table records approximately 170,000 distinct CDR3 sequences, about an eighth of them present only once. The specimen sequenced was PBMCs. The receptor set was obtained from a human donor in good health (CMV status not recorded). Some clones in this sample may be carry-over from other donors' samples.

In this sample, this clonotype turned up many times. This rearrangement joins TRBV29-1 to TRBJ2-1, with D tentatively TRBD2 (6 bases). The CDR3 covers 15 residues. The V end lost 4 bases, the J end lost 4 bases, and 17 bases lay between the germline ends. Germline CDR1 reads SQVTM; CDR2 reads ANQGSEA. This chain's CDR3 is CSVVRYGGLYNEQFF. The CDR3 DNA reads TGCAGCGTTGTCCGTTACGGCGGACTATACAATGAGCAGTTCTTC.

This clonotype has just a few counts. This chain connects TRBV5-1 to TRBJ2-3, with a weak D call TRBD2 (5 bases). The CDR3 extends over 12 amino acids. Trimming took 5 bases from V and 3 from J, leaving 7 bases between them. Germline V CDR1 and CDR2: SGHRS, YFSETQ. As DNA, the CDR3 is TGCGCCAGCAGGCGGGTTACAGATACGCAGTATTTT. It specifies CASRRVTDTQYF.

The rearrangement joins TRBV7-9 to TRBJ1-6; D is undetermined. V was clipped by 4 bases and J by 8 bases, with 12 bases between them. The CDR3 consists of 14 residues. Germline V gene lookup returns CDR1 SEHNR and CDR2 FQNEAQ (reference sequence). The CDR3 here is CASSSGQYDSPLHF. The CDR3 DNA follows: TGTGCCAGCAGCTCGGGCCAATATGATTCACCCCTCCACTTT.

This clonotype was recorded once. This sequence may be a read error, since a much larger clone differs from it by one base. This rearrangement joins TRBV6-6 to TRBJ2-7, with 7 bases matching TRBD2. In germline, CDR1 is MNHNY, CDR2 SVGAGI (reference sequence). With V trimmed by 8 bases and J by 1 base, 5 bases remained unmatched. The CDR3 covers 13 residues. The CDR3 DNA reads as TGTGCCAGCGTCTGGGACTATTCCTACGAGCAGTACTTC. Its protein product is CASVWDYSYEQYF.

Ten or more counts support this clonotype. The chain joins TRBV7-8 to TRBJ1-1, with D unclear. CDR1 and CDR2 (germline): SGHVS, FQNEAQ. V was cut by 1 base and J by 1 base, with 7 bases left in between. The CDR3 contains 14 residues. The CDR3 DNA follows: TGTGCCAGCAGCTTAGACGGTTGGAACACTGAAGCTTTCTTT. Protein product: CASSLDGWNTEAFF.

V usage is TRBV6-2 or TRBV6-3 and J usage is TRBJ2-6, with TRBD1 matching over 8 bases. CDR1 and CDR2 from the germline V gene are MNHEY and SVGEGT. J lost 3 bases, V lost 5 bases, and 9 bases had no gene match. This CDR3 has 17 residues. The CDR3 here is CASSAGGAGFGANVLTF. The CDR3 DNA sequence: TGTGCCAGCAGTGCAGGGGGCGCTGGCTTTGGGGCCAACGTCCTGACTTTC.

This CDR3 is CASSRRIRDRRGETQYF. The CDR3 DNA follows: TGTGCCAGCAGCCGCCGCATTCGGGACAGGAGGGGAGAGACCCAGTACTTC. The V and J genes are TRBV7-9 and TRBJ2-5; TRBD1 aligns across 8 bases. The CDR3 totals 17 residues. J lost 4 bases, V lost 5 bases, and 15 bases had no gene match. Per the germline V gene, CDR1 is SEHNR and CDR2 is FQNEAQ (reference sequence).

The table lists this clonotype with a few counts. The CDR3 loop is CASRPDRGIDEQYF. CDR3 nucleotides: TGTGCCAGCAGGCCCGACAGGGGGATAGACGAGCAGTACTTC. The V gene is TRBV12-3 or TRBV12-4, the J gene TRBJ2-7; 9 positions match TRBD1. After removal of 6 bases from V and 5 bases from J, the junction contained 8 bases not matched to a gene. This CDR3 is built from 14 residues.

This clonotype has a count of ten or more. The chain couples TRBV12-3 or TRBV12-4 to TRBJ2-2, with D hard to call. This CDR3 has 12 amino acids. The V and J ends lost 3 bases and 6 bases respectively, with 5 bases between them. This chain's CDR3 is CASSLSSGELFF. CDR3 bases: TGTGCCAGCAGTTTGTCTTCCGGGGAGCTGTTTTTT.

CDR3 sequence: CASSYPTSGSKGEQFF. Here the CDR3 DNA reads TGTGCCAGCAGTTACCCCACTAGCGGGAGTAAGGGTGAGCAGTTCTTC. The rearrangement joins TRBV6-2 or TRBV6-3 to TRBJ2-1, with TRBD2 identical over 11 bases. With 2 bases clipped from V and 9 bases from J, the junction kept 9 bases outside the gene matches. The length of the CDR3 is 16 residues. Germline-derived CDR1 and CDR2 are MNHEY and SVGEGT.

This clonotype was counted between two and nine times. This chain connects TRBV5-1 to TRBJ2-7; 8 positions match TRBD1. Trimming removed 5 bases from V and 5 bases from J; junction bases left unmatched: 9. This CDR3 has 14 amino acids. CDR1 and CDR2 (germline): SGHRS, YFSETQ. The CDR3 DNA reads as TGCGCCAGCAGAGGGCGGACAGGGTGGCACGAGCAGTACTTC. Encoded protein: CASRGRTGWHEQYF.

This clonotype was seen at least ten times. The chain is built from TRBV18 and TRBJ2-7; D is possibly TRBD2 (6 bases). With 1 base removed from V and 3 bases from J, the gap between germline ends came to 10 bases. CDR1 KGHSH and CDR2 LQKENI come from the germline V gene. The CDR3 has 14 amino acids. The CDR3 region has the DNA TGTGCCAGCTCACCACTTCCGGGAGTCTACGAGCAGTACTTC. This codes for CASSPLPGVYEQYF. The variable domain in full, completed from reference TRBV18 and TRBJ2-7, reads NAGVMQNPRHLVRRRGQEARLRCSPMKGHSHVYWYRQLPEEGLKFMVYLQKENIIDESGMPKERFSAEFPKEGPSILRIQQVVRGDSAAYFCASSPLPGVYEQYFGPGTRLTVT.

V and J are TRBV3-1 and TRBJ1-6, with D perhaps TRBD1 (5 bases). CDR1 LGHDT and CDR2 YNNKEL come from the germline V gene (reference sequence). V was trimmed by 0 bases and J by 8 bases, leaving 11 bases between them. The CDR3 consists of 15 residues. The CDR3 bases are TGTGCCAGCAGCCAAGAGCTCGGGGCTGATTCACCCCTCCACTTT. This gives the protein CASSQELGADSPLHF.

This clonotype has a handful of counts. One end of the junction fails to match germline, which may point to a read error. V is TRBV7-7 and J is TRBJ2-7; D could derive from TRBD1 or TRBD2 (6 bases each). CDR3 length: 15 residues. Germline V gives CDR1 SSHAT, CDR2 FNYEAQ (reference sequence). The CDR3: CASSLADSGDHEQYF. The CDR3 DNA reads as TGTGCTAGCAGCTTAGCGGACTCAGGGGACCACGAGCAGTACTTC.

This clonotype was detected many times. The chain employs TRBV2 and TRBJ2-7; no firm D call. The CDR3 covers 11 residues. Trimming cost V 5 bases and J 7 bases, with 9 bases left between them. CDR1 and CDR2 (germline): SNHLY, FYNNEI. The CDR3 protein is CASSRLGEQYF. CDR3 nucleotides: TGTGCCAGCAGTCGCCTCGGAGAGCAGTACTTC.

This sequence joins TRBV10-2 and TRBJ1-4; perhaps TRBD1 as D (5 bases). The CDR3 spans 15 residues. Germline-derived CDR1 and CDR2 are WSHSY and SAAADI. With 6 bases removed from V and 8 bases from J, the gap between germline ends came to 19 bases. The CDR3 is CASSDLGGRREKLFF. The CDR3 DNA reads TGCGCCAGCAGCGATTTGGGGGGACGACGAGAAAAACTGTTTTTT.

To note about this clonotype: One end of the junction varies from germline; a read error may be responsible. V gene TRBV29-1 combines with J gene TRBJ1-1; no reliable D call. The CDR3 totals 15 residues. Germline lookup yields CDR1 SQVTM and CDR2 ANQGSEA. Here the CDR3 reads CSVKDLGQQNTEAFF. Here the CDR3 DNA reads TGCAGCGTTAAAGATCTCGGCCAGCAGAACACTGAAGCTTTCTTT. Together with reference TRBV29-1 and TRBJ1-1, the CDR3 gives the full variable domain: SAVISQKPSRDICQRGTSLTIQCQVDSQVTMMFWYRQQPGQSLTLIATANQGSEATYESGFVIDKFPISRPNLTFSTLTVSNMSPEDSSIYLCSVKDLGQQNTEAFFGQGTRLTVV.

In this sample, this clonotype turned up a few times. One junction end disagrees with the germline gene, perhaps due to a read error. This chain joins TRBV7-9 and TRBJ1-1; 7 bases are shared with TRBD1. Germline CDR1 SEHNR, CDR2 FQNEAQ (reference sequence). The CDR3 is made up of 14 amino acids. This chain's CDR3 is CASSLGGRNTEAFF. CDR3 DNA: TGTGCCAGCAGTTTAGGGGGCCGGAACACTGAAGCTTTCTTT.

In its sample, this clonotype was seen a few times. The chain recombines TRBV27 with TRBJ2-1; a possible D gene is TRBD2 (6 bases). V lost 4 bases and J lost 4, with 20 bases in between. The CDR3 totals 17 residues. The germline CDR1 and CDR2 sequences are MNHEY and SMNVEV (reference sequence). CDR3 nucleotides: TGTGCCAGCAGTTGGGCCCGGGGTAGCGGAAATTACAATGAGCAGTTCTTC. Protein sequence: CASSWARGSGNYNEQFF.

This clonotype was seen a single time. This sequence joins TRBV4-1 and TRBJ2-1; 10 bases are a match to TRBD1. The germline gives CDR1 MGHRA, CDR2 YSYEKL. Unmatched junction bases numbered 4, after V lost 1 base and J lost 7 bases. This CDR3 is built from 15 residues. In nucleotides, the CDR3 is TGCGCCAGCAGCCAAGGACAGGGGGCTCTGAATGAGCAGTTCTTC. The encoded protein is CASSQGQGALNEQFF.

This clonotype was counted a few times. The rearrangement uses TRBV5-6 and TRBJ1-1; unclear D gene. Deletions cut 2 bases from V and 6 bases from J, with 5 bases between. CDR3 size: 11 residues. Germline V gene lookup returns CDR1 SGHDT and CDR2 YYEEEE. This CDR3 reads CASSFGAEAFF. The CDR3 nucleotides read TGTGCCAGCAGCTTCGGGGCTGAAGCTTTCTTT.

This clonotype was picked up many times. The chain joins TRBV11-2 to TRBJ2-7; the D call may be TRBD1 or TRBD2 (5 bases each). The V gene lost 7 bases and the J gene lost 3 bases, with 19 bases spanning the gap. Germline CDR1 reads SGHAT; CDR2 reads FQNNGV. This CDR3 is 15 amino acids long. The DNA of the CDR3 is TGTGCCAGCACCTCCTTCAGGGACGGCTTCTACGAGCAGTACTTC. This translates into CASTSFRDGFYEQYF.

The chain is built from TRBV29-1 and TRBJ2-7, with 8 bases that match TRBD1. CDR1 and CDR2 (germline): SQVTM, ANQGSEA. V was pared by 4 bases and J by 7 bases, with 6 bases of the junction left unmatched. The CDR3 covers 12 residues. The CDR3 sequence: CSVAQGDGEQYF. DNA for the CDR3: TGCAGCGTTGCACAGGGGGATGGGGAGCAGTACTTC.